This T cell receptor (beta chain) was obtained from a study of early T cells in non-severe SARS-CoV-2 infection. Tagging with unique molecular identifiers was applied to individual cDNA molecules. TCRdb re-derived calls from the 5' RACE reads in MiXCR, one entry per CDR3 protein. Altogether about 70,000 distinct CDR3 sequences are present, 10% to 12% being singletons, with the ten largest covering around 4.7%. Trimming took 2 bases from V and 3 from J, leaving 8 bases between them. This CDR3 is 14 amino acids long. The receptor was isolated from an adult who was a healthcare worker with PCR-confirmed SARS-CoV-2 infection or an uninfected control (not recorded which). The sequenced sample was whole blood. The chain uses TRBV12-3 or TRBV12-4 and TRBJ2-1; D is perhaps TRBD2 (6 bases). DNA of the CDR3: TGTGCCAGCAGTTTATCGGGGGTCTACAATGAGCAGTTCTTC. Encoded protein: CASSLSGVYNEQFF.